These 29 T cell receptor beta chains came from one sample sequenced in a study of control samples from healthy donors and cancer patients. Clones were sequenced by immunoSEQ multiplex PCR, and TCRdb holds only the in-frame ones, with some missing. The table shows some 100,000 clones, with roughly 87% occurring only once. Material: blood. All receptors come from a woman between 50 and 59 years old in good health.

V is TRBV6-5 and J is TRBJ1-1; tentative D call: TRBD1 (6 bases). Germline V gene data show CDR1 as MNHEY and CDR2 as SVGAGI. Trimming stripped 2 bases from V and 4 bases from J, with 17 bases between. The CDR3 runs 16 residues. CDR3 region: CASSYLRGTSATEAFF. The CDR3 nucleotides are TGTGCCAGCAGTTACCTTAGGGGGACCTCGGCCACTGAAGCTTTCTTT.

This chain connects TRBV5-1 to TRBJ2-3; 7 bases match TRBD2. Germline CDR1 and CDR2: SGHRS and YFSETQ. Trimming cost V 4 bases and J 1 base; bases outside gene matches: 9. CDR3 length equals 16 residues. CDR3 coding DNA: TGCGCCAGCAGCCTAGGACTAGTGGGCGGCACAGATACGCAGTATTTT. This sequence encodes CASSLGLVGGTDTQYF.

The rearrangement joins TRBV7-3 to TRBJ2-5; 12 nucleotides align to TRBD2. The CDR3 spans 14 residues. V lost 5 bases to trimming and J lost 4 bases; unmatched junction nucleotides: 2. Germline CDR1 is SGHTA and CDR2 is FQGTGA. The CDR3 nucleotides are TGTGCCAGCAGCCTACTAGCGGGGGGAGAGACCCAGTACTTC. This sequence encodes CASSLLAGGETQYF.

The chain carries TRBV9 and TRBJ2-3; D not certain. CDR1 SGDLS and CDR2 YYNGEE come from the germline V gene. This CDR3 has 15 amino acids. V shed 0 bases and J shed 4 bases, with 12 bases lying between them. CDR3 in DNA: TGTGCCAGCAGCGTAGAGTGGGCCCGTTCAGATACGCAGTATTTT. Its protein product is CASSVEWARSDTQYF.

The chain carries TRBV6-2 or TRBV6-3 and TRBJ2-1, with D maybe TRBD2 (6 bases). Germline CDR1 MNHEY, CDR2 SVGEGT. The CDR3 sequence is 16 residues long. V lost 6 bases and J 0 bases, leaving 15 bases between the germline ends. The CDR3 DNA is TGTGCCAGCAGCCCGCAGGCGGGGCGCTCCTACAATGAGCAGTTCTTC. This codes for CASSPQAGRSYNEQFF.

This clone is a singleton in its sample. V gene TRBV12-3 or TRBV12-4 combines with J gene TRBJ1-5; 12 bases are a match to TRBD1. The CDR3 is made up of 13 amino acids. J gave up 7 bases and V 6 bases, and 1 base lay outside the gene matches. CDR3 sequence: CASRGQGAQPQHF. The CDR3 coding sequence is TGTGCCAGCAGGGGACAGGGGGCACAGCCCCAGCATTTT.

The V gene is TRBV5-1, the J gene TRBJ2-3; the match to TRBD1 covers 9 bases. Trimming removed 0 bases from V and 4 bases from J; junction bases left unmatched: 9. The CDR3 is 17 amino acids. CDR1 and CDR2 from the germline V gene are SGHRS and YFSETQ. Here the CDR3 DNA reads TGCGCCAGCAGCTTGGCGGGGACAGGGAGAGATCCAGATACGCAGTATTTT. The encoded protein is CASSLAGTGRDPDTQYF.

This rearrangement joins TRBV4-3 to TRBJ1-5; D not resolved. Per the germline V gene, CDR1 is LGHNA and CDR2 is YSLEER. V lost 0 bases and J lost 4, with 4 bases in between. The CDR3 totals 13 residues. The CDR3 here is CASSQDWNQPQHF. In nucleotides, the CDR3 is TGCGCCAGCAGCCAAGATTGGAATCAGCCCCAGCATTTT.

The gene calls are TRBV5-1 and TRBJ1-1; D is possibly TRBD1 (6 bases). V was cut by 0 bases and J by 2 bases, with 11 bases left in between. Germline-derived CDR1 and CDR2 are SGHRS and YFSETQ. The CDR3 has 15 residues. This chain's CDR3 is CASSLADRLNTEAFF. The CDR3 DNA follows: TGCGCCAGCAGCTTGGCCGACAGGCTTAACACTGAAGCTTTCTTT.

The chain joins TRBV5-5 to TRBJ2-5; 7 nucleotides agree with TRBD1. Germline trimming cut 4 bases from V and 1 base from J; bases unmatched to any gene: 7. CDR1 and CDR2 (germline): SGHKS, YYEKEE (reference sequence). This CDR3 contains 15 residues. CDR3 in amino acids: CASSRWTGPQETQYF. CDR3 in DNA: TGTGCCAGCAGCCGGTGGACAGGCCCCCAAGAGACCCAGTACTTC. The whole variable domain, filled in from reference TRBV5-5 and TRBJ2-5, reads DAGVTQSPTHLIKTRGQQVTLRCSPISGHKSVSWYQQVLGQGPQFIFQYYEKEERGRGNFPDRFSARQFPNYSSELNVNALLLGDSALYLCASSRWTGPQETQYFGPGTRLLVL.

The chain employs TRBV7-3 and TRBJ2-2, with D uncertain. Trimming took 4 bases from V and 6 from J, leaving 15 bases between them. The CDR3 is made up of 15 amino acids. The germline CDR1 and CDR2 sequences are SGHTA and FQGTGA. The CDR3 protein is CASSSLPVLPGELFF. CDR3 sequence (DNA): TGTGCCAGCAGCTCGCTACCGGTCCTTCCCGGGGAGCTGTTTTTT.

The J gene is TRBJ2-1, the V gene TRBV3-1 (or the pseudogene TRBV3-2); 13 nucleotides agree with TRBD2. There are 17 residues in the CDR3. In germline, CDR1 is LGHDT, CDR2 YNNKEL (reference sequence). The ends lost 6 bases at V and 0 bases at J; junction bases unmatched: 5. CDR3 coding DNA: TGTGCCAGCAGACAGACTAGCGGGGGGAGCTCCTACAATGAGCAGTTCTTC. This gives the protein CASRQTSGGSSYNEQFF.

The chain has TRBV7-9 and TRBJ1-1, with 12 bases that match TRBD1. Losses at the gene ends were 5 bases for V and 11 bases for J; bases not matched to a gene: 6. The CDR3 is made up of 13 amino acids. Germline lookup yields CDR1 SEHNR and CDR2 FQNEAQ (reference sequence). This CDR3 reads CASSRGTGGLAFF. CDR3 DNA sequence: TGTGCCAGCAGCCGGGGGACAGGGGGCTTGGCTTTCTTT. Supplemented by reference TRBV7-9 and TRBJ1-1, the full variable domain reads DTGVSQNPRHKITKRGQNVTFRCDPISEHNRLYWYRQTLGQGPEFLTYFQNEAQLEKSRLLSDRFSAERPKGSFSTLEIQRTEQGDSAMYLCASSRGTGGLAFFGQGTRLTVV.

There are a few counts of this clone. The chain combines TRBV10-3 with TRBJ1-1; the D is unclear. This CDR3 region has 14 residues. In germline, CDR1 is ENHRY, CDR2 SYGVKD. Trimming shortened V by 4 bases and J by 6 bases, and 15 bases separated the two germline ends. The CDR3: CAISGDMDFAEAFF. The CDR3 coding sequence is TGTGCCATCAGTGGGGATATGGATTTTGCTGAAGCTTTCTTT.

This clone has just one count. V usage is TRBV10-2 and J usage is TRBJ2-7; 7 bases agree with TRBD1. CDR3 length: 12 amino acids. The V gene's germline CDR1 is WSHSY and CDR2 SAAADI. J gave up 2 bases and V 6 bases, and 1 base lay outside the gene matches. CDR3 amino acids: CASSGTAYEQYV. CDR3 nucleotide sequence: TGCGCCAGCAGCGGGACAGCCTACGAGCAGTACGTC.

This rearrangement joins TRBV29-1 to TRBJ1-2, with a weak D call TRBD1 (5 bases). Trimming stripped 3 bases from V and 8 bases from J, with 10 bases between. CDR3 length: 11 amino acids. Germline V gene sequence: CDR1 SQVTM, CDR2 ANQGSEA. As DNA, the CDR3 is TGCAGCGTTGATGACAGTGGAGGCTACACCTTC. Translated, it gives CSVDDSGGYTF.

CDR3 coding DNA: TGTGCCAGCTCAGGGGACAGGGTCGAAGAAGCTTTCTTT. It specifies CASSGDRVEEAFF. The chain recombines TRBV18 with TRBJ1-1, with TRBD1 matching over 9 bases. Germline V CDR1 and CDR2: KGHSH, LQKENI. J was trimmed by 8 bases and V by 5 bases; bases with no gene match: 6. The CDR3 is made up of 13 amino acids.

The V and J genes are TRBV2 and TRBJ1-3; D is unclear. From germline, CDR1 is SNHLY and CDR2 FYNNEI. V was trimmed by 2 bases and J by 0 bases, leaving 8 bases between them. CDR3 length equals 15 residues. CDR3: CASSEYINSGNTIYF. The CDR3 DNA follows: TGTGCCAGCAGTGAATACATAAACTCTGGAAACACCATATATTTT.

The chain has TRBV11-2 and TRBJ2-1, with D perhaps TRBD1 (6 bases). With 3 bases removed from V and 7 bases from J, the gap between germline ends came to 13 bases. The CDR3 runs 14 residues. Germline assignment: CDR1 SGHAT and CDR2 FQNNGV. DNA for the CDR3: TGTGCCAGCAGCTTGGGATCGACAGGTAATGAGCAGTTCTTC. Its translation is CASSLGSTGNEQFF.

This chain links TRBV27 with TRBJ1-1; 8 nucleotides line up with TRBD1. Trimming at V came to 5 bases and at J to 6 bases, leaving 2 bases not matched to a gene. This CDR3 is built from 12 residues. Germline lookup yields CDR1 MNHEY and CDR2 SMNVEV (reference sequence). The CDR3 loop reads CASSQGAAEAFF. DNA for the CDR3: TGTGCCAGCAGTCAGGGGGCCGCTGAAGCTTTCTTT.

The chain uses TRBV24-1 and TRBJ2-1; D tentatively reads TRBD1 or TRBD2 (5 bases each). The CDR3 totals 15 residues. CDR1 and CDR2 (germline): KGHDR, SFDVKD. V lost 7 bases, J lost 2 bases, and 14 bases lay in between. The CDR3 DNA sequence: TGTGCCACCAGCTCCGCCGGGACGGCCTACAATGAGCAGTTCTTC. The encoded protein is CATSSAGTAYNEQFF.

The chain employs TRBV10-2 and TRBJ2-7; D possibly corresponds to TRBD2 (5 bases). The germline gives CDR1 WSHSY, CDR2 SAAADI. The CDR3 contains 13 residues. The germline V and J ends were trimmed by 9 bases and 0 bases, with 12 bases remaining between them. Written as DNA, the CDR3 is TGCGCCAGTGAGGGCTTTACCTCCTACGAGCAGTACTTC. Amino acid sequence: CASEGFTSYEQYF.

V gene TRBV3-1 (or the pseudogene TRBV3-2) combines with J gene TRBJ1-1; no reliable D call. The germline gives CDR1 LGHDT, CDR2 YNNKEL (reference sequence). Trimming shortened V by 0 bases and J by 7 bases, and 15 bases separated the two germline ends. This CDR3 spans 15 amino acids. This CDR3 is CASSQDGRGSYEAFF. The CDR3 DNA is TGTGCCAGCAGCCAAGACGGGCGCGGAAGTTATGAAGCTTTCTTT.

The rearrangement uses TRBV2 and TRBJ2-7; D remains unclear. Looked up from germline, CDR1 is SNHLY and CDR2 is FYNNEI. The CDR3 consists of 11 residues. V gave up 5 bases and J gave up 12 bases, with 14 bases separating them. As DNA, the CDR3 is TGTGCCAGCAGTTCCGACGGCCCTCCGTACTTC. Amino acid sequence: CASSSDGPPYF.

The chain recombines TRBV7-9 with TRBJ1-6, with D possibly matching TRBD1 (6 bases). Trimming stripped 2 bases from V and 6 bases from J, with 20 bases between. This CDR3 is 18 amino acids long. Germline V lookup: CDR1 SEHNR, CDR2 FQNEAQ (reference sequence). The CDR3 DNA sequence: TGTGCCAGCAGCTTACGAATATCGGAGGGGGGGCTTAATTCACCCCTCCACTTT. This sequence encodes CASSLRISEGGLNSPLHF.

The rearrangement joins TRBV6-5 to TRBJ1-2; D is uncertain. V was shortened by 4 bases and J by 2 bases, with 14 bases between the two germline ends. The CDR3 has 15 residues. Germline CDR1 MNHEY, CDR2 SVGAGI. Here the CDR3 reads CASSSLSTENYGYTF. The CDR3 DNA is TGTGCCAGCAGTTCCCTATCAACAGAGAACTATGGCTACACCTTC.

The rearrangement uses TRBV4-1 and TRBJ1-1; TRBD1 is a possible D gene (5 bases). Germline V lookup: CDR1 MGHRA, CDR2 YSYEKL. V dropped 4 bases and J dropped 1 base, with 10 bases sitting between them. CDR3 size: 14 residues. CDR3 amino acids: CASSPGPGNTEAFF. DNA of the CDR3: TGCGCCAGCAGCCCGGGACCAGGGAACACTGAAGCTTTCTTT.

This chain connects TRBV30 to TRBJ1-6; TRBD1 matches at 10 bases. The germline gives CDR1 GTSNPN, CDR2 SVGIG (reference sequence). Losses at the gene ends were 3 bases for V and 0 bases for J; bases not matched to a gene: 5. The CDR3 has 17 residues. The CDR3 loop is CAWRVRDRGSYNSPLHF. The DNA for the CDR3 is TGTGCCTGGAGGGTCCGGGACAGGGGCTCCTATAATTCACCCCTCCACTTT.

V usage is TRBV7-3 and J usage is TRBJ1-3; 7 bases map to TRBD1. Germline-derived CDR1 and CDR2 are SGHTA and FQGTGA. Trimming removed 5 bases from V and 3 bases from J; junction bases left unmatched: 7. The CDR3 runs 15 residues. The CDR3 here is CASSTTGDSGNTIYF. The DNA of the CDR3 is TGTGCCAGCAGCACTACAGGGGACAGTGGAAACACCATATATTTT.